The clone carrying this TCR beta chain occurred many times. Its antigen is not known. This record comes from a study of T cells in Graves' hyperthyroidism and ophthalmopathy. Study overall: The initial diagnosis was the point when peripheral blood was collected, ahead of any treatment. Study findings and constraints: A median about 7 months before onset, the model predicted ophthalmopathy. The blood repertoire included most of the expanded thyroid clonotypes above 0.001.

With a duration under 2 months, the hyperthyroidism was newly diagnosed in patients aged 18 to 65. The CDR3 sequence is 12 residues long. The trim removed 1 base at V and 14 bases at J, leaving 9 bases unmatched. CDR1 and CDR2 from the germline V gene are DFQATT and SNEGSKA (reference sequence). The investigators amplified TCR beta CDR3 regions from RNA transcripts. In the first-round RT-PCR of the TCR CDR3, the HTBI primer set was used. TCRdb independently ran MiXCR on the multiplex PCR reads; one entry per CDR3 protein. The sample comprises a few hundred thousand distinct CDR3 sequences, 15% to 19% of which are singletons, and around 14% rests with the top ten.

The chain employs TRBV20-1 and TRBJ1-2, with 8 bases lining up with TRBD1. What was sequenced was blood. The TCR originated in a woman aged 18-30 years with Graves' hyperthyroidism. The CDR3 coding sequence is TGCAGTGCTAGAGGCCAGGCAGGGGGCGCGACCTTC. Translated, it gives CSARGQAGGATF.